The 24 T cell receptor beta chains presented below share a single source sample, sequenced in a study of monozygotic twins with inflammatory bowel disease. From the 5' RACE reads, TCRdb lists one entry per CDR3 protein and no DNA. The sample's table shows around 140,000 distinct CDR3 sequences. Sequencing was carried out using blood. Receptor source: a human donor with ulcerative colitis or Crohn's disease, or a healthy co-twin of an affected twin (not recorded which).

The rearrangement links TRBV20-1 to TRBJ1-5; TCRdb outputs TRBD1, but without DNA this stays unchecked. The CDR3 sequence is 15 residues long. The germline CDR1 and CDR2 sequences are DFQATT and SNEGSKA (reference sequence). The CDR3 spells CSARAGQRPYQPQHF.

This sequence joins TRBV20-1 and TRBJ2-1. The CDR3 sequence is 14 residues long. Per germline, CDR1 DFQATT and CDR2 SNEGSKA (reference sequence). The CDR3 sequence is CSARDGSSYNERFF.

The chain joins TRBV5-4 to TRBJ2-1; TCRdb's assignment of TRBD2 cannot be checked, as there is no DNA. Germline values: CDR1 SGHNT, CDR2 YYREEE (reference sequence). The CDR3 runs 19 residues. CDR3 residues: CASSLQTPGLAGAYNEQFF.

The V call is TRBV14, the J call TRBJ1-6; TCRdb reports TRBD1, a call that lacks DNA to check it against. The CDR3 spans 16 residues. CDR1 and CDR2 (germline): SGHDN, FVKESK. This chain's CDR3 is CASSATPGARNSPLHF. Full variable domain (missing parts from reference TRBV14 and TRBJ1-6): EAGVTQFPSHSVIEKGQTVTLRCDPISGHDNLYWYRRVMGKEIKFLLHFVKESKQDESGMPNNRFLAERTGGTYSTLKVQPAELEDSGVYFCASSATPGARNSPLHFGNGTRLTVT.

This sequence joins TRBV27 and TRBJ1-6; TCRdb reports TRBD1, a call that lacks DNA to check it against. From germline, CDR1 is MNHEY and CDR2 SMNVEV (reference sequence). This CDR3 is built from 15 residues. CDR3 region: CASSLGQGGNSPLHF.

The CDR3 reads CASSEDAQGSHYSNQPQHF. The rearrangement joins TRBV10-2 to TRBJ1-5; lacking DNA, the TRBD1 call made by TCRdb goes unchecked. Germline V gene sequence: CDR1 WSHSY, CDR2 SAAADI. The length of the CDR3 is 19 residues.

The chain couples TRBV5-1 to TRBJ2-1; the TRBD1 assignment by TCRdb is unverifiable without DNA. The CDR3 consists of 16 residues. Germline V lookup: CDR1 SGHRS, CDR2 YFSETQ. The CDR3 sequence: CASSPQGGSSYNEQFF.

V usage is TRBV28 and J usage is TRBJ2-7; the D call of TRBD2 rests on TCRdb alone, since no DNA is present to check it. The CDR3 has 13 amino acids. Germline CDR1 is MDHEN and CDR2 is SYDVKM. Here the CDR3 reads CASSPLWRDKQYF.

The V gene is TRBV19, the J gene TRBJ2-3; TCRdb returns TRBD2, unconfirmable since there is no DNA. From germline, CDR1 is LNHDA and CDR2 SQIVND (reference sequence). The CDR3 spans 15 residues. This CDR3 reads CASSIAQRDTDTQYF.

The chain combines TRBV7-9 with TRBJ2-2; TCRdb's assignment of TRBD1 cannot be checked, as there is no DNA. CDR3 length: 15 amino acids. The germline CDR1 and CDR2 sequences are SEHNR and FQNEAQ (reference sequence). The CDR3 sequence is CASSFRGPNTGELFF.

The chain joins TRBV29-1 to TRBJ2-1. The CDR3 is made up of 14 amino acids. Germline V gives CDR1 SQVTM, CDR2 ANQGSEA. Here the CDR3 reads CSVGDRRYYNEQFF.

This chain connects TRBV24-1 to TRBJ2-6. Germline CDR1 is KGHDR and CDR2 is SFDVKD. This CDR3 has 17 residues. CDR3 sequence: CATSDFLQGSGANVLTF.

The J gene is TRBJ2-3, the V gene TRBV28; with no DNA, the TCRdb D assignment of TRBD1 cannot be verified. The CDR3 has 14 amino acids. Germline V CDR1 and CDR2: MDHEN, SYDVKM. The CDR3: CASSRRGSTDTQYF.

The V call is TRBV12-3 or TRBV12-4, the J call TRBJ1-1. The CDR3 spans 14 residues. CDR3 amino acids: CASSLEGWATEAFF.

V is TRBV5-1 and J is TRBJ2-2. The CDR3 is 13 residues long. CDR1 SGHRS and CDR2 YFSETQ come from the germline V gene. The CDR3 sequence: CASSLAATGELFF.

The chain has TRBV27 and TRBJ1-4; absent DNA, TCRdb's TRBD1 call cannot be checked. CDR3 length: 15 amino acids. CDR1 is MNHEY, CDR2 SMNVEV, per germline (reference sequence). CDR3 in amino acids: CASSPTRVRDEKLFF.

V usage is TRBV12-3 or TRBV12-4 and J usage is TRBJ1-5. This CDR3 comprises 14 residues. The chain's CDR3 is CASSLQTQDQPQHF.

The chain joins TRBV12-3 or TRBV12-4 to TRBJ2-7; the D gene TCRdb calls, TRBD1, cannot be checked with no DNA. The CDR3 contains 12 residues. CDR3 region: CASRKTGNEQYF.

The V call is TRBV12-3 or TRBV12-4, the J call TRBJ2-1; with no DNA, the TCRdb D assignment of TRBD2 cannot be verified. The CDR3 is made up of 15 amino acids. This chain's CDR3 is CASSFSTSGSDEQFF.

V is TRBV14 and J is TRBJ1-6. The germline V gene encodes CDR1 SGHDN and CDR2 FVKESK. The CDR3 runs 14 residues. The CDR3 spells CASSHRGFGSPLHF.

The CDR3 is CASSLPTSHYEQYF. J is TRBJ2-7 and V is TRBV6-6. The V gene's germline CDR1 is MNHNY and CDR2 SVGAGI (reference sequence). The length of the CDR3 is 14 residues.

The chain employs TRBV4-2 and TRBJ1-1. This CDR3 has 14 residues. Germline V gene sequence: CDR1 LGHNA, CDR2 YNFKEQ. The CDR3 here is CASSQDPANTEAFF.

This chain connects TRBV12-3 or TRBV12-4 to TRBJ1-2; absent DNA, TCRdb's TRBD1 call cannot be checked. CDR3 length: 13 residues. CDR3 sequence: CASSKGAFYGYTF.

The CDR3 protein is CSARDLDRGHEQYF. The genes are TRBV20-1 and TRBJ2-7; TCRdb lists TRBD1, though no DNA is available to test this call. The germline V gene encodes CDR1 DFQATT and CDR2 SNEGSKA (reference sequence). The CDR3 is made up of 14 amino acids.